This is a list of T cell receptor beta chains from one sample in a study of shared clonotypes between healthy human individuals. Sequencing was performed with immunoSEQ multiplex PCR; in TCRdb, only in-frame clones are kept and a portion is missing. This table has roughly 500,000 clones, almost 97% appearing once. Sequencing was carried out using naive CD4+ T cells sorted from blood. The receptors shown here come from a woman under 40 in good health. The CDR3 runs from the conserved cysteine through the conserved F or W. The D gene is left open where the match is weak. Not every row has a clone size; where given, it reads once, few, many or a size class.

j_gene: TRBJ1-1
d_gene: NA
v_gene: TRBV28
abundance: NA
CDR3aa: CASESGPNTEAFF

j_gene: TRBJ1-5
d_gene: TRBD1
v_gene: TRBV13
abundance: NA
CDR3aa: CASSRDRDQPQHF

j_gene: TRBJ2-1
d_gene: TRBD2
v_gene: TRBV5-4
abundance: NA
CDR3aa: CASHLGGEQFF

j_gene: TRBJ2-7
d_gene: NA
v_gene: TRBV25-1
abundance: NA
CDR3aa: CASSGPRHEQYF

j_gene: TRBJ2-1
d_gene: NA
v_gene: TRBV15
abundance: NA
CDR3aa: CATSRVGRGTYNEQFF

j_gene: TRBJ2-1
d_gene: TRBD2
v_gene: TRBV19
abundance: NA
CDR3aa: CASSMKLAGDGQFF

j_gene: TRBJ1-3
d_gene: NA
v_gene: TRBV7-6
abundance: few
CDR3aa: CASSPRSERGNTIYF

j_gene: TRBJ1-2
d_gene: NA
v_gene: TRBV28
abundance: NA
CDR3aa: CASQIQRGFGGYTF

j_gene: TRBJ1-1
d_gene: NA
v_gene: TRBV19
abundance: NA
CDR3aa: CASSPTGGGEAFF

j_gene: TRBJ1-5
d_gene: NA
v_gene: TRBV2
abundance: NA
CDR3aa: CASSETLNQGPQHF

j_gene: TRBJ2-7
d_gene: NA
v_gene: TRBV6-6
abundance: once
CDR3aa: CASSTLSTGSYEQYF

j_gene: TRBJ1-2
d_gene: TRBD1
v_gene: TRBV9
abundance: NA
CDR3aa: CASSATGTANYGYTF

j_gene: TRBJ1-1
d_gene: TRBD1
v_gene: TRBV2
abundance: NA
CDR3aa: CASRSQGGTVNTEAFF

j_gene: TRBJ2-5
d_gene: NA
v_gene: TRBV7-2
abundance: NA
CDR3aa: CASSLVAIQETQYF

j_gene: TRBJ2-2
d_gene: TRBD1
v_gene: TRBV5-1
abundance: NA
CDR3aa: CASSLNQGAYTGELFF

j_gene: TRBJ1-5
d_gene: TRBD1
v_gene: TRBV28
abundance: NA
CDR3aa: CASSRDRGSNQPQHF

j_gene: TRBJ1-4
d_gene: NA
v_gene: TRBV28
abundance: once
CDR3aa: CASSLTPHTEKLFF

j_gene: TRBJ1-6
d_gene: NA
v_gene: TRBV27
abundance: NA
CDR3aa: CASSLVAGLRNTYNSPLHF

j_gene: TRBJ2-5
d_gene: TRBD2
v_gene: TRBV18
abundance: NA
CDR3aa: CASSPPAGVFSETQYF

j_gene: TRBJ2-7
d_gene: NA
v_gene: TRBV2
abundance: NA
CDR3aa: CASSEATDLYEQYF

j_gene: TRBJ2-1
d_gene: NA
v_gene: TRBV5-4
abundance: NA
CDR3aa: CASSLESATSVEQFF

j_gene: TRBJ1-5
d_gene: TRBD1
v_gene: TRBV2
abundance: few
CDR3aa: CASSEYRGIQPQHF

j_gene: NA
d_gene: NA
v_gene: TRBV27
abundance: NA
CDR3aa: CASGTSAHEQYF

j_gene: TRBJ2-1
d_gene: TRBD2
v_gene: TRBV5-1
abundance: NA
CDR3aa: CASSLNLAGDGPFYNEQFF

j_gene: TRBJ1-1
d_gene: NA
v_gene: TRBV30
abundance: NA
CDR3aa: CAWSAERYEAFF

j_gene: TRBJ2-7
d_gene: NA
v_gene: TRBV19
abundance: NA
CDR3aa: CASSMTGTPLYEQYF

j_gene: TRBJ1-1
d_gene: NA
v_gene: TRBV2
abundance: NA
CDR3aa: CATTGPGQNTEAFF

j_gene: TRBJ2-1
d_gene: NA
v_gene: TRBV9
abundance: NA
CDR3aa: CASSEPSGYEQFF

j_gene: TRBJ2-1
d_gene: NA
v_gene: TRBV18
abundance: once
CDR3aa: CASSPGTAIDYEQFF

j_gene: TRBJ2-2
d_gene: NA
v_gene: TRBV9
abundance: NA
CDR3aa: CASSLAGELFF

j_gene: TRBJ2-7
d_gene: NA
v_gene: TRBV5-6
abundance: once
CDR3aa: CASSYDRYEQYF

j_gene: TRBJ1-1
d_gene: TRBD1
v_gene: TRBV5-1
abundance: once
CDR3aa: CASSLAGTGMNTEAFF

j_gene: TRBJ2-3
d_gene: NA
v_gene: TRBV7-9
abundance: NA
CDR3aa: CASSFGRSTDTQYF

j_gene: TRBJ2-1
d_gene: NA
v_gene: TRBV29-1
abundance: NA
CDR3aa: CSADPSSYNEQFF

j_gene: TRBJ2-7
d_gene: NA
v_gene: TRBV6-5
abundance: NA
CDR3aa: CASNRGGEGEQYF

j_gene: TRBJ2-3
d_gene: NA
v_gene: TRBV28
abundance: once
CDR3aa: CATRLLAFADTQYF

j_gene: TRBJ2-2
d_gene: NA
v_gene: TRBV27
abundance: NA
CDR3aa: CARGWRRVCTGELFF

j_gene: TRBJ2-2
d_gene: TRBD2
v_gene: TRBV28
abundance: NA
CDR3aa: CASSPSSGSSATGELFF

j_gene: TRBJ2-7
d_gene: NA
v_gene: TRBV28
abundance: NA
CDR3aa: CAAGLSYEQYF

j_gene: TRBJ2-7
d_gene: NA
v_gene: TRBV9
abundance: NA
CDR3aa: CASSVGWGRIYEQYF

j_gene: TRBJ2-7
d_gene: TRBD2
v_gene: TRBV4-2
abundance: NA
CDR3aa: CASSQVERLAAGRYEQYF

j_gene: TRBJ2-7
d_gene: NA
v_gene: TRBV7-9
abundance: NA
CDR3aa: CASSLTLGSEQYF

j_gene: TRBJ2-5
d_gene: TRBD1
v_gene: TRBV28
abundance: NA
CDR3aa: CASSLGQGPLIQYF

j_gene: TRBJ1-2
d_gene: TRBD1
v_gene: TRBV4-1
abundance: NA
CDR3aa: CASSQGDRSEANYGYTF

j_gene: TRBJ2-1
d_gene: TRBD2
v_gene: TRBV5-5
abundance: NA
CDR3aa: CASSLYSASGTYNEQFF

j_gene: TRBJ2-1
d_gene: TRBD2
v_gene: TRBV12-5
abundance: NA
CDR3aa: CASGLDRKSGRALDEQFF

j_gene: TRBJ2-2
d_gene: NA
v_gene: TRBV7-9
abundance: NA
CDR3aa: CASSLAEGKRSGELFF

j_gene: TRBJ1-4
d_gene: NA
v_gene: TRBV6-6
abundance: NA
CDR3aa: CASSYAGPQLFF

j_gene: TRBJ2-1
d_gene: TRBD2
v_gene: TRBV7-9
abundance: NA
CDR3aa: CASSQFTSGTFRSYNEQFF

j_gene: TRBJ1-3
d_gene: TRBD1
v_gene: TRBV5-4
abundance: NA
CDR3aa: CASSLVGQGAGNTIYF

j_gene: TRBJ2-1
d_gene: NA
v_gene: TRBV28
abundance: NA
CDR3aa: CASSFIRDHYNEQFF

j_gene: TRBJ2-5
d_gene: NA
v_gene: TRBV7-2
abundance: NA
CDR3aa: CASSPNRKGQETQYF

j_gene: TRBJ2-5
d_gene: NA
v_gene: TRBV6-5
abundance: NA
CDR3aa: CASRNGRAETQYF